These 8 T cell receptor beta chains were sequenced from one sample in a study of blood T cell repertoires in COVID-19 (dated by TCRdb to about 2020). Library generation was performed with the immunoSEQ multiplex PCR assay. In its TCRdb copy, this immuneACCESS table keeps in-frame sequences only and misses some clones. Where compared with another copy, unresolved V genes explain less than half of these, and the others have no known cause. In all, the sample holds roughly 190,000 clones, and more than 75% of those were seen once. 3% to 4% of the sample comes from the top ten. What was sequenced was peripheral blood. All receptors derive from a man in his 70s with acute or convalescent COVID-19.

V gene TRBV7-2 combines with J gene TRBJ2-7; D not certain. CDR1 and CDR2 (germline): SGHTA, FQGNSA. The length of the CDR3 is 12 residues. V was pared by 3 bases and J by 5 bases, with 8 bases between. The CDR3: CASSFSGHEQYF. The CDR3 DNA follows: TGTGCCAGCAGCTTTTCGGGTCACGAGCAGTACTTC.

The chain has TRBV28 and TRBJ1-5; TRBD1 aligns across 8 bases. The germline CDR1 and CDR2 sequences are MDHEN and SYDVKM. After removal of 6 bases from V and 7 bases from J, the junction contained 14 bases not matched to a gene. There are 16 residues in the CDR3. The CDR3 is CASRPGTGKWGQPQHF. CDR3 DNA sequence: TGTGCCAGCAGACCCGGGACAGGTAAATGGGGACAGCCCCAGCATTTT.

V usage is TRBV5-1 and J usage is TRBJ1-6, with D possibly TRBD1 on 5 matching bases. Trimming left V 2 bases short and J 5 bases short, with 11 bases between. CDR1 and CDR2 from the germline V gene are SGHRS and YFSETQ. This CDR3 comprises 15 residues. The CDR3 spells CASSLNRPNNSPLHF. The CDR3 nucleotides are TGCGCCAGCAGCTTAAACAGGCCGAATAATTCACCCCTCCACTTT.

Comments on this clone: Relative to the germline gene, one junction end is altered; a read error may explain this. The sample holds other DNA sequences that translate to the same CDR3. This CDR3 reads CASSLAGGIYEQYF. The CDR3 DNA follows: TGTGCCAGCAGCCTAGCGGGGGGTATTTACGAGCAGTACTTC. The chain is built from TRBV7-9 and TRBJ2-7; 11 bases are shared with TRBD2. The CDR3 loop spans 14 amino acids. Germline V CDR1 and CDR2: SEHNR, FQNEAQ (reference sequence).

The chain's CDR3 is CASSPRLGEDEKLFF. The CDR3 region has the DNA TGTGCCAGCAGCCCTAGACTAGGGGAGGATGAAAAACTGTTTTTT. The chain carries TRBV4-2 and TRBJ1-4; possibly TRBD1 for D (5 bases). Germline lookup yields CDR1 LGHNA and CDR2 YNFKEQ. CDR3 length: 15 residues. Trimming removed 4 bases at V and 6 bases at J, with 15 bases between.

This clone was seen a handful of times. The genes are TRBV6-5 and TRBJ1-4; D possibly corresponds to TRBD1 (5 bases). V lost 4 bases and J lost 5, with 14 bases in between. The CDR3 is 15 amino acids. Germline V gene lookup returns CDR1 MNHEY and CDR2 SVGAGI. This CDR3 is CASSFQGFSNEKLFF. The CDR3 DNA is TGTGCCAGCAGTTTCCAGGGATTCTCAAATGAAAAACTGTTTTTT.

The J gene is TRBJ1-1, the V gene TRBV28, with a possible D match to TRBD1 (6 bases). CDR1 MDHEN and CDR2 SYDVKM come from the germline V gene. Trimming removed 7 bases from V and 5 bases from J, with 14 bases in between. The length of the CDR3 is 13 residues. Here the CDR3 DNA reads TGTGCCAGCACCCACACAGGGTATACTGAAGCTTTCTTT. It translates to CASTHTGYTEAFF.

The rearrangement uses TRBV7-2 and TRBJ1-1; D might be TRBD1 (6 bases). This CDR3 region has 14 residues. V was pared by 1 base and J by 1 base, with 7 bases between. In germline, CDR1 is SGHTA, CDR2 FQGNSA. DNA for the CDR3: TGTGCCAGCAGCTTAGACAGGGAGAACACTGAAGCTTTCTTT. This translates into CASSLDRENTEAFF.